The rows below give T cell receptor beta chains drawn from one sample of a study of T cell responses to AZD1222 COVID-19 vaccine. The repertoire was sequenced with immunoSEQ multiplex PCR; TCRdb's copy has only in-frame clones and lacks some. The sample records 75,000 to 95,000 clones, around 92% being singletons. The source material was peripheral blood, sampled on day 0 of MenACWY control vaccination. All receptors derive from an adult in good health. The CDR3 runs from the conserved cysteine through the conserved F or W. The order of the fields is clone size, V gene, D gene, J gene, CDR3 DNA, CDR3 protein. The D gene is left open where the match is weak. For some rows the clone size is stated as once, few or many, or as a class when expanded; others skip it.

-	TRBV18	-	TRBJ1-3	TGTGCCAGCTCACCGAACGCAGGAAACACCATATATTTT	CASSPNAGNTIYF
-	TRBV9	TRBD1	TRBJ1-6	TGTGCCAGCAGCGCCCCGACAGGGAGAAATTCACCCCTCCACTTT	CASSAPTGRNSPLHF
-	TRBV30	-	TRBJ2-7	TGTGCCTGGACCCTCGGGACGGCTACGGGAGAGCAGTACTTC	CAWTLGTATGEQYF
-	TRBV27	TRBD1	TRBJ1-1	TGTGCCAGCAGTTCGGGACAGGGGCACATGAACACTGAAGCTTTCTTT	CASSSGQGHMNTEAFF
-	TRBV18	-	TRBJ2-2	TGTGCCAGCTCACCACAACAGGCCACCGGGGAGCTGTTTTTT	CASSPQQATGELFF
-	TRBV19	-	TRBJ1-2	TGTGCCAGTAGCCCCAGGGTTTCCCCGCGGGGAAACTATGGCTACACCTTC	CASSPRVSPRGNYGYTF
-	TRBV3-1/TRBV3-2	-	TRBJ2-7	TGTGCCAGCAGCCAAGGTAGTTCTTACGAGCAGTACTTC	CASSQGSSYEQYF
-	TRBV19	-	TRBJ2-5	TGTGCCAGTAGTACCACGACCACTACGGAGACCCAGTACTTC	CASSTTTTTETQYF
-	TRBV5-1	-	TRBJ2-5	TGCGCCAGCGCGAGGGTTGGCGAGACCCAGTACTTC	CASARVGETQYF
-	TRBV3-1/TRBV3-2	-	TRBJ2-5	TGTGCCAGCAGCCAAGGTCTTGCGACTAGTTTGGTCGCCCAGTACTTC	CASSQGLATSLVAQYF
-	TRBV9	TRBD1	TRBJ2-1	TGTGCCAGCAGCGAGGGACAGGGAGCCTACAATGAGCAGTTCTTC	CASSEGQGAYNEQFF
-	TRBV2	TRBD1	TRBJ1-2	TGTGCCAGCAGTGAAGACAGGGGTCTCTATGGCTACACCTTC	CASSEDRGLYGYTF
-	TRBV10-3	TRBD1	TRBJ2-6	TGTGCCATCAGTGAGTCGCCGGGACAGGGGGCCTCCTTTGGGGCCAACGTCCTGACTTTC	CAISESPGQGASFGANVLTF
-	TRBV6-1	TRBD2	TRBJ2-1	TGTGCCAGCAGTTTCACTAGCGGGAGAGCCAATGAGCAGTTCTTC	CASSFTSGRANEQFF
-	TRBV15	-	TRBJ1-1	TGTGCCACCAGCAGAGTCCGCCCGATAATCATGAACACTGAAGCTTTCTTT	CATSRVRPIIMNTEAFF
once	TRBV24-1	TRBD2	TRBJ2-3	TGTGCCACCAGTGAAATGAGCGGGGGATCCACAGATACGCAGTATTTT	CATSEMSGGSTDTQYF
-	TRBV19	TRBD1	TRBJ1-3	TGTGCCAGTAGTTTCCCACAGGGGCTTGCTGGAAACACCATATATTTT	CASSFPQGLAGNTIYF
-	TRBV30	TRBD1	TRBJ1-5	TGTGCCTGGAGGCAGGGGGTTATTGATCAGCCCCAGCATTTT	CAWRQGVIDQPQHF
-	TRBV9	-	TRBJ1-6	TGTGCCAGCAACAGGGAGAGCTCCTATAATTCACCCCTCCACTTT	CASNRESSYNSPLHF
-	TRBV7-9	TRBD2	TRBJ2-5	TGTGCCAGCAGCTTCCGACTAGCGGGGGGCCAAGAGACCCAGTACTTC	CASSFRLAGGQETQYF
-	TRBV3-1/TRBV3-2	-	TRBJ1-2	TGTGCCAGCAGCCCAGGGGCGTATGGCTACACCTTC	CASSPGAYGYTF
-	TRBV28	-	TRBJ1-2	TGTGCCAGCAGGCCACAGGGTGTCGACTATGGCTACACCTTC	CASRPQGVDYGYTF
-	TRBV7-6	TRBD1	TRBJ1-2	TGTGCCAGCAGCGGACAGGGTTCCTACACCTTC	CASSGQGSYTF
-	TRBV6-1	-	TRBJ1-1	TGTGCCAGCAGTGGGGCTTTTCAGGGGCCGACGAACACTGAAGCTTTCTTT	CASSGAFQGPTNTEAFF